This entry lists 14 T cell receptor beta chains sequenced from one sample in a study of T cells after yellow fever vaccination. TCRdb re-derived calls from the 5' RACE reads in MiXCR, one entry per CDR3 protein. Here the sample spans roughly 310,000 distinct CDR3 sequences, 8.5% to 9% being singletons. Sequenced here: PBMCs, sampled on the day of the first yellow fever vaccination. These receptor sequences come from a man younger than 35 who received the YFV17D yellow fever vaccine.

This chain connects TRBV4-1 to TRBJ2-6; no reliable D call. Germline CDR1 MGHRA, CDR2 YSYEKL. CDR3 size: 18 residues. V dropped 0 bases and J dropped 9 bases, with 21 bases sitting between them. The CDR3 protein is CASSQEFPPGVSFNVLTF. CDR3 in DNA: TGCGCCAGCAGCCAAGAATTCCCCCCAGGCGTGAGCTTCAACGTCCTGACTTTC.

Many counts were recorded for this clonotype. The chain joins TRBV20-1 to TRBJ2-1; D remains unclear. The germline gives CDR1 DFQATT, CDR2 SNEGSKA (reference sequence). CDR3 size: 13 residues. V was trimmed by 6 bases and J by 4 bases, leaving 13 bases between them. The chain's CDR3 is CSARRAPYNEQFF. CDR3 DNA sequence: TGCAGTGCGCGCCGGGCCCCGTACAATGAGCAGTTCTTC.

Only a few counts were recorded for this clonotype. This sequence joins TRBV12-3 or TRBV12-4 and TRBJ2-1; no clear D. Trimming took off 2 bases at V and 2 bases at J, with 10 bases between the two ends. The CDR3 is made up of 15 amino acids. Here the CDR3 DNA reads TGTGCCAGCAGTTTAAGCCCTAGGGCCTACAATGAGCAGTTCTTC. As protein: CASSLSPRAYNEQFF.

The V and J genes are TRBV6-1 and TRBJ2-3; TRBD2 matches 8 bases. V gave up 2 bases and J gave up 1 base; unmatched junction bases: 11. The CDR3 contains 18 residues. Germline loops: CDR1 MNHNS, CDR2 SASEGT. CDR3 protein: CASSEYSGGPAGTDTQYF. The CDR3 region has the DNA TGTGCCAGCAGTGAATACAGCGGGGGCCCAGCTGGCACAGATACGCAGTATTTT.

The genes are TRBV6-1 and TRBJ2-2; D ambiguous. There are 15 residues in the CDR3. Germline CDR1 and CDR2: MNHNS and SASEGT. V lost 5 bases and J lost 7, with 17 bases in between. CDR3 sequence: CASSPRVLPGGELFF. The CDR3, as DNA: TGTGCCAGCAGTCCCCGGGTCTTACCTGGCGGGGAGCTGTTTTTT.

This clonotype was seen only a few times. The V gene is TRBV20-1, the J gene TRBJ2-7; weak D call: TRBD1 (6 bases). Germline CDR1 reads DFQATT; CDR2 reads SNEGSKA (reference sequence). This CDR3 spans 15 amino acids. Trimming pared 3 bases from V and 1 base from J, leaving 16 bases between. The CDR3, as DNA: TGCAGTGCTAGCGGTACCAGGGGTCTTTCCTACGAGCAGTACTTC. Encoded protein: CSASGTRGLSYEQYF.

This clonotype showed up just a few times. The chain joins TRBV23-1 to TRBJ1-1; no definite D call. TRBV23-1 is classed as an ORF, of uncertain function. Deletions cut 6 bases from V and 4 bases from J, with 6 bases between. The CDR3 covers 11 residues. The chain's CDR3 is CASRPGTEAFF. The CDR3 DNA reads TGCGCCAGCAGGCCGGGCACTGAAGCTTTCTTT.

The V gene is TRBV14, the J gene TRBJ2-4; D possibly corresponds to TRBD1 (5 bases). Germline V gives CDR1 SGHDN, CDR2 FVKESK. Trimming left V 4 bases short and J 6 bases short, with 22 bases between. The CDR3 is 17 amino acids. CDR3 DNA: TGTGCCAGCAGCCCCGGCGCAGGGCCAACCATTAGAAACATTCAGTACTTC. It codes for CASSPGAGPTIRNIQYF.

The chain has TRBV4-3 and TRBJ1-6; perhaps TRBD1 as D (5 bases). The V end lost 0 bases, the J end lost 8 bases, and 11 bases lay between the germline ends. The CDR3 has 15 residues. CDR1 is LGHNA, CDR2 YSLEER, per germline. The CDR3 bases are TGCGCCAGCAGCCAAGATTCGGGGGGGTATTCACCCCTCCACTTT. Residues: CASSQDSGGYSPLHF.

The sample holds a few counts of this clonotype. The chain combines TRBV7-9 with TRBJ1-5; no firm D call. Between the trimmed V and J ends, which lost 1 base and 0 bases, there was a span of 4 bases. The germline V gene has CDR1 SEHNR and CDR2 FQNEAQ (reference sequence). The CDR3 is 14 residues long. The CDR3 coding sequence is TGTGCCAGCAGCTTAGACGCTAGCAATCAGCCCCAGCATTTT. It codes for CASSLDASNQPQHF.

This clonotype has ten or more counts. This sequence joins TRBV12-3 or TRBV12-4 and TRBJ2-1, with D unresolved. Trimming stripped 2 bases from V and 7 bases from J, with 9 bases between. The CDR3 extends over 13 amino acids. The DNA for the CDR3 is TGTGCCAGCAGTTTAAGCTCTGTTAATGAGCAGTTCTTC. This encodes CASSLSSVNEQFF.

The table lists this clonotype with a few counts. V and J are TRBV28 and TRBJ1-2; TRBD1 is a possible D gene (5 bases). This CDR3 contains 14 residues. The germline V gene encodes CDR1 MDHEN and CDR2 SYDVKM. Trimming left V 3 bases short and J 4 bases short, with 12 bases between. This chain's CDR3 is CASSFTGALYGYTF. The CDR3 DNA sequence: TGTGCCAGCAGTTTTACAGGCGCACTCTATGGCTACACCTTC.

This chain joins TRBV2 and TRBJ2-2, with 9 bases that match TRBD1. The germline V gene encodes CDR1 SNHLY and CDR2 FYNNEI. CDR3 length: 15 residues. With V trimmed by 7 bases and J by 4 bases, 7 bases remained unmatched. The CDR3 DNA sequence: TGTGCCAGCAAACGGGACAGGGAAATCACCGGGGAGCTGTTTTTT. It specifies CASKRDREITGELFF.

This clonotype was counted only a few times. The CDR3 protein is CASSLGQGEGEQYF. The CDR3 region has the DNA TGTGCCAGCAGCTTGGGACAGGGAGAAGGCGAGCAGTACTTC. The V call is TRBV7-3, the J call TRBJ2-7; 9 bases fit TRBD1. Germline CDR1 reads SGHTA; CDR2 reads FQGTGA. Losses at the gene ends were 3 bases for V and 6 bases for J; bases not matched to a gene: 6. The CDR3 runs 14 residues.